The 21 T cell receptor beta chains below all came from one sample that was sequenced in a study of tumor and adjacent non-tumor tissue in lung cancer. TCRbeta libraries were built with three rounds of nested PCR, modified from ARM-PCR. MiXCR, applied by TCRdb to the multiplex PCR reads, yields one record per CDR3 protein. The sample consists of fewer than 100,000 distinct CDR3 sequences, roughly three quarters of them appearing once. No cell sorting was done before RNA was extracted from the tissue. The normal lung tissue was taken more than 3 cm from the tumor edge. Sequencing was done on a sample of distant non-tumor lung tissue. Receptor source: a woman aged 45-65 years with non-small cell lung cancer.

This clonotype was detected a few times. The junction differs from germline at one of its ends, possibly a read error. The chain has TRBV11-2 and TRBJ1-4, with a possible D match to TRBD1 (5 bases). The CDR3 sequence is 14 residues long. CDR1 is SGHAT and CDR2 is FQNNGV in the germline V gene. The DNA of the CDR3 is TGTGGCAACAGCTTAGCAGGGATTAATGAAAAATTGTTTTTT. As protein: CGNSLAGINEKLFF.

This clonotype has only one observation. The rearrangement uses TRBV6-2 or TRBV6-3 and TRBJ2-2; D possibly corresponds to TRBD1 (5 bases). CDR3 size: 16 residues. The germline V gene has CDR1 MNHEY and CDR2 SVGEGT. CDR3 DNA sequence: TGTACCGGCAGTCGCCTTGGACACAGGCTAACCAGGGAGCTGTTTTTT. This encodes CTGSRLGHRLTRELFF.

With respect to this clonotype: At one of its ends the junction is not consistent with the germline gene, which may arise from a read error. The rearrangement joins TRBV4-1 to TRBJ1-1; 9 bases line up with TRBD1. Germline V CDR1 and CDR2: MGHRA, YSYEKL. CDR3 length: 14 amino acids. In nucleotides, the CDR3 is TGCGCCAGGAGCCACCGCACAGGGGGCACTGAAGCTTTTTTT. It encodes CARSHRTGGTEAFF.

To note about this clonotype: At one boundary the junction diverges from the germline segment, which might be a read error. V gene TRBV12-3 or TRBV12-4 combines with J gene TRBJ1-2; 7 bases are a match to TRBD1. There are 13 residues in the CDR3. The CDR3 DNA reads TGTACCAGTAGTCCGAGGGACAGCGATGGCTACACCTTC. Translating it yields CTSSPRDSDGYTF.

On this clonotype itself: Relative to the germline gene, one junction end is altered; a read error may explain this. V is TRBV29-1 and J is TRBJ2-2, with D perhaps TRBD1 or TRBD2 (7 bases each). Per the germline V gene, CDR1 is SQVTM and CDR2 is ANQGSEA. The CDR3 consists of 16 residues. The CDR3 sequence: CSVMTRGREGTGELVF. The CDR3 nucleotides read TGCAGCGTGATGACCAGGGGGAGGGAAGGCACCGGGGAGCTGGTTTTT.

Ten or more counts support this clonotype. The gene calls are TRBV12-3 or TRBV12-4 and TRBJ1-1, with D unresolved. The germline V and J ends were trimmed by 1 base and 1 base, with 10 bases remaining between them. This CDR3 is built from 15 residues. The CDR3 DNA is TGTGCCAGCAGTTTAGAGACCTTAGGGAACACTGAAGCTTTCTTT. It translates to CASSLETLGNTEAFF.

A word on this clonotype: The conserved final phenylalanine or tryptophan is absent from the CDR3, which likely points to a read error. This sequence joins TRBV11-1 and TRBJ2-2; maybe TRBD1 (5 bases). In germline, CDR1 is SGHAT, CDR2 FQDESV (reference sequence). The CDR3 covers 17 residues. CDR3 amino acids: CASRPEERRGYAVELFL. For the CDR3, the DNA is TGTGCTAGCAGGCCTGAGGAGAGAAGGGGCTATGCCGTGGAGCTGTTTCTT.

J is TRBJ2-1 and V is TRBV6-1, with 8 bases lining up with TRBD2. Germline V CDR1 and CDR2: MNHNS, SASEGT. The ends lost 8 bases at V and 4 bases at J; junction bases unmatched: 19. The CDR3 loop spans 18 amino acids. The CDR3 spells CASSKGGLVAGRYNEQFF. Here the CDR3 DNA reads TGTGCCAGCTCCAAGGGGGGCTTGGTAGCGGGGAGATACAATGAGCAGTTCTTC.

This clonotype occurred a few times. Relative to the germline gene, one junction end is altered; a read error may explain this. The rearrangement joins TRBV13 to TRBJ1-6; TRBD1 agrees at 7 bases. CDR3 length: 17 residues. Germline CDR1 reads PRHDT; CDR2 reads FYEKMQ (reference sequence). The DNA of the CDR3 is TGTGCCAGCAGCCTAGGCCCCCCGGCAGGGGGTCGATCACCCCTCCACTTT. Protein sequence: CASSLGPPAGGRSPLHF.

A note on this clonotype: The CDR3 carries no conserved terminal phenylalanine or tryptophan, so it likely arises from a read error. The limits of the CDR3 on the DNA are not certain, so only TCRdb's listed CDR3 is given. V gene TRBV29-1 combines with J gene TRBJ2-3; the table's D call, TRBD1, has no DNA check behind it. Germline V gene data show CDR1 as SQVTM and CDR2 as ANQGSEA. The CDR3 comprises 14 residues, both ends counted. This chain's CDR3 is CSVGPPGGADTQNL.

A remark on this clonotype: A read error may produce the germline difference seen at one junction end. The chain combines TRBV4-2 with TRBJ2-5; TRBD2 might be the D (5 bases). Matching the DNA end better, TRBJ2-1 makes the J call doubtful. Germline assignment: CDR1 LGHNA and CDR2 YNFKEQ. The CDR3 loop spans 15 amino acids. This CDR3 reads CVSSQERGSQETQFF. CDR3 coding DNA: TGTGTCAGCAGCCAAGAAAGAGGGTCTCAAGAGACCCAGTTCTTC.

As concerns this clonotype: In this CDR3 the conserved last residue, phenylalanine or tryptophan, is missing, so a read error is likely. The gene calls are TRBV6-2 or TRBV6-3 and TRBJ2-2; TRBD2 matches 7 bases. The CDR3 has 19 residues. Looked up from germline, CDR1 is MNHEY and CDR2 is SVGEGT. V trimming: 8 bases; J trimming: 10 bases; junction bases outside the gene matches: 28. Here the CDR3 reads CASGDPGLADASNTPELFI. The CDR3 nucleotides are TGTGCCAGCGGGGACCCGGGGCTAGCGGACGCCTCGAACACCCCGGAGCTGTTTATT.

The chain couples TRBV12-3 or TRBV12-4 to TRBJ2-2; D is ambiguous. The CDR3 length is 15 residues. Trimming shortened V by 4 bases and J by 10 bases, and 19 bases separated the two germline ends. The CDR3 is CASSSSGPVPEELFF. In DNA form, the CDR3 reads TGTGCCAGCAGTTCCTCGGGCCCCGTACCAGAGGAGCTGTTTTTT.

Concerning this clonotype: The junction departs from the called germline gene at one end, perhaps through a read error. The chain combines TRBV6-2 or TRBV6-3 with TRBJ2-1; D is undetermined. This CDR3 region has 13 residues. Germline V gene sequence: CDR1 MNHEY, CDR2 SVGEGT. The CDR3 region is CASSLDPYNEQLF. The CDR3 DNA reads as TGTGCCAGCAGTTTAGACCCTTATAATGAGCAGTTGTTC.

Turning to this clonotype: A read error is possible here, since a much larger clone lies one base away. This sequence joins TRBV5-1 and TRBJ2-3, with 8 bases fitting TRBD1. CDR1 and CDR2 from the germline V gene are SGHRS and YFSETQ. This CDR3 has 15 residues. The CDR3 region has the DNA TGCGCCTGCAGTAGGACAGGGCAAGACACAGATACGCAGTATTTT. Translating gives CACSRTGQDTDTQYF.

The chain is built from TRBV20-1 and TRBJ2-1; D gene uncertain. Germline CDR1 DFQATT, CDR2 SNEGSKA (reference sequence). The CDR3 totals 13 residues. V lost 6 bases and J 8 bases, leaving 17 bases between the germline ends. The CDR3 nucleotides read TGCAGTGCCTGTGGGGTTATGATAGATGAGCAGTTCTTC. Translated, it gives CSACGVMIDEQFF.

The J gene is TRBJ1-4, the V gene TRBV2; D uncertain. Trimming left V 9 bases short and J 0 bases short, with 17 bases between. Germline V gene sequence: CDR1 SNHLY, CDR2 FYNNEI. The CDR3 length is 16 residues. CDR3 nucleotides: TGTGCCAGTCGTGAGGACCGGGGATCAACTAATGAAAAACTGTTTTTT. Protein sequence: CASREDRGSTNEKLFF.

J is TRBJ2-2 and V is TRBV28, with TRBD2 matching 9 bases. Germline CDR1 MDHEN, CDR2 SYDVKM. This CDR3 has 14 residues. The V gene end was trimmed by 5 bases and the J gene end by 7 bases; junction bases not matched to a gene: 5. The CDR3 loop reads CASSRTSVDGELFF. CDR3 in DNA: TGTGCCAGCAGTCGGACTAGCGTTGACGGGGAGCTGTTTTTT.

Comments on this clonotype: The junction differs from germline at one of its ends, possibly a read error. The chain is built from TRBV10-3 and TRBJ2-7, with D possibly being TRBD2 (6 bases). Germline V gene sequence: CDR1 ENHRY, CDR2 SYGVKD. The CDR3 is 14 residues long. The chain's CDR3 is CAISEGTPTYERYF. The CDR3 region has the DNA TGTGCCATCAGTGAAGGGACTCCCACCTACGAGCGGTATTTC.

As regards this clonotype: The CDR3 does not close with the conserved phenylalanine or tryptophan, likely indicating a read error. The rearrangement links TRBV5-1 to TRBJ2-7, with TRBD2 matching 11 bases. Germline V CDR1 and CDR2: SGHRS, YFSETQ. This CDR3 contains 15 residues. The chain's CDR3 is CVSSFTSGGSYEQYL. DNA for the CDR3: TGCGTCAGCAGCTTCACTAGCGGGGGATCCTACGAGCAGTACTTA.

Concerning this clonotype itself: One end of the junction does not line up with germline, which may come from a read error. V usage is TRBV30 and J usage is TRBJ2-1, with 7 bases fitting TRBD2. The CDR3 covers 17 residues. Germline V gene data show CDR1 as GTSNPN and CDR2 as SVGIG (reference sequence). The CDR3 spells CAWSTGLAGFSYNEQSF. CDR3 nucleotides: TGTGCCTGGAGTACCGGATTAGCGGGTTTCTCCTACAATGAGCAGTCCTTC.